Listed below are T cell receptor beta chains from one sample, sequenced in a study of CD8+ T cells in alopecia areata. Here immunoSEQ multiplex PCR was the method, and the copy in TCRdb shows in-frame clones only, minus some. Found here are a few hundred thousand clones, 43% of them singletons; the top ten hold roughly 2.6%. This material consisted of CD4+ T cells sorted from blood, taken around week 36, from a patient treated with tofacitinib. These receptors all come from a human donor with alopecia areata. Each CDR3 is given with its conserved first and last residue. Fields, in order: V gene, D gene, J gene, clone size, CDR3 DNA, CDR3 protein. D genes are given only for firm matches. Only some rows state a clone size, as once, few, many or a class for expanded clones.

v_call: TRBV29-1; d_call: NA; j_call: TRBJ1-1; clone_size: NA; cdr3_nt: TGCAGCGGATACAGGATGAACACTGAAGCTTTCTTT; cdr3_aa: CSGYRMNTEAFF
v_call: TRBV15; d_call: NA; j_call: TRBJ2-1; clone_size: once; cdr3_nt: TGTGCCTCCCGATATATGGAGGTAAATGAGCAGTTCTTC; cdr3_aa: CASRYMEVNEQFF
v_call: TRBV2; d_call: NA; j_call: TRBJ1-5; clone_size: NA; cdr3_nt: TGTGCCAGCAGCGAGGATCCCTCGTCGGCTCAGCCCCAGCATTTT; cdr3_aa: CASSEDPSSAQPQHF
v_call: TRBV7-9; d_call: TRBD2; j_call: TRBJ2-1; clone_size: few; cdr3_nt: TGTGCCAGCAGCCTTGCGGCGGGAGCCAATGAGCAGTTCTTC; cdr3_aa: CASSLAAGANEQFF
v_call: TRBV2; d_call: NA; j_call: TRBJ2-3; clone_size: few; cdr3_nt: TGTGCCAGCAGGCTTGGCCGGAGCACAGATACGCAGTATTTT; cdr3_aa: CASRLGRSTDTQYF
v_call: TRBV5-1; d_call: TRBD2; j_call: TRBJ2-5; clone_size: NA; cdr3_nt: TGCGCCAGCAGCTTGGGTAGCGGGAGCGTGACCCAGTACTTC; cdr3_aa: CASSLGSGSVTQYF
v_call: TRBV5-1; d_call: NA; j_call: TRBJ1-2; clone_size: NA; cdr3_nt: TGCGCCAGCAGCTCGGCGGGGCTGGGCTACACCTTC; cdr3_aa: CASSSAGLGYTF
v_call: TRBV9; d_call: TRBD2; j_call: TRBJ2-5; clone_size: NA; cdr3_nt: TGTGCCAGCAGCGTACCGGGTAGCGGGTCCAGCCGGGGAGAGACCCAGTACTTC; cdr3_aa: CASSVPGSGSSRGETQYF
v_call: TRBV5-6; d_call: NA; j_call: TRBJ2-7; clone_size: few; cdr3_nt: TGTGCCAGCAGCTTGGGAGAGCTTCTGAGCTCCTACGAGCAGTACTTC; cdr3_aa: CASSLGELLSSYEQYF
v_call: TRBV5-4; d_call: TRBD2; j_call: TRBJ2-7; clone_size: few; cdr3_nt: TGTGCCAGCAGCCCGGGACTAGCGGGAGCCTACGAGCAGTACTTC; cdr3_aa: CASSPGLAGAYEQYF
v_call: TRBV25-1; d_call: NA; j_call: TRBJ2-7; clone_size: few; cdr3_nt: TGTGCCAGAACTACAGGGCCCTACTACGAGCAGTACTTC; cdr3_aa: CARTTGPYYEQYF
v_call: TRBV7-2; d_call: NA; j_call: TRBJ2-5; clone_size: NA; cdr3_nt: TGTGCCAGCAGCTTAGCGGTCAGGGCGGAGACCCAGTACTTC; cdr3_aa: CASSLAVRAETQYF
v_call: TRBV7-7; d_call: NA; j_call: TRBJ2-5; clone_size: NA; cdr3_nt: TGTGCCAGCAGCTTAGCGGGAGGATCAGAGACCCAGTACTTC; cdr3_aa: CASSLAGGSETQYF
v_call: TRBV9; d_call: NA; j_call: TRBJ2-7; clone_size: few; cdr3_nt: TGTGCCAGCAGCGTGGGGGTTCGGCCCCACGAGCAGTACTTC; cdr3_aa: CASSVGVRPHEQYF
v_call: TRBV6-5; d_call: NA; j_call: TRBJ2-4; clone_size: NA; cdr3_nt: TGTGCCAGCAGTTACTCGATGAGTACGGCCAAAAACATTCAGTACTTC; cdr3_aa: CASSYSMSTAKNIQYF
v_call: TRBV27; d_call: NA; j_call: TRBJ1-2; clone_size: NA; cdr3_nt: TGTGCCAGCAGAGCCCTTTATGGCTACACCTTC; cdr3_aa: CASRALYGYTF
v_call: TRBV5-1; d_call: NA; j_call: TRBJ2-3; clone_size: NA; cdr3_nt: TGCGCCAGCAGCTTGCGAGGGGGGCCAGATACGCAGTATTTT; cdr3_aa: CASSLRGGPDTQYF
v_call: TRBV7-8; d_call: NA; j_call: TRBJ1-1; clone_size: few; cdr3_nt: TGTGCCAGCAGCTTAGTGCGAGGTCCGAACACTGAAGCTTTCTTT; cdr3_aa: CASSLVRGPNTEAFF
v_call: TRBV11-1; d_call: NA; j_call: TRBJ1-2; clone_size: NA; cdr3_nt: TGTGCCAGCAGCCCAATCGCTCTCGACTTTGGCTACACCTTC; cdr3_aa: CASSPIALDFGYTF
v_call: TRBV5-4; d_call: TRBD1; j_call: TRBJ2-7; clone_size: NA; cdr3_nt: TGTGCCAGCAGCTTTCATGAGGGTCATCAGGGGACAGCATTC; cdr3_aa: CASSFHEGHQGTAF